The clone carrying this T cell receptor (beta chain) was counted a few times. Its target is unknown. A universal primer site came from template switching; cDNA carried unique molecular identifiers. TCRdb reanalysed the 5' RACE reads using MiXCR and keeps one entry per CDR3 protein. Of a few hundred thousand distinct CDR3 sequences in the sample, 18% are singletons; the top ten hold roughly an eighth. Healthy Caucasians provided all donations. Unmatched junction bases numbered 13, after V lost 0 bases and J lost 0 bases. Germline CDR1 and CDR2: SGHAT and FQNNGV. This CDR3 has 21 residues. The data belong to a study of identical twins. Overall study findings and caveats: Twins' excess sharing was less marked for out-of-frame beta sequences. It was out-of-frame TCR alpha sharing in monozygotic twins that models underestimated.

Material for sequencing was naive T cells sorted from blood. The clonotype comes from a man aged 50 to 60 in good health. This chain joins TRBV11-2 and TRBJ2-2; 10 bases are shared with TRBD2. The CDR3 DNA follows: TGTGCCAGCAGCTTAGATCGGTGGAGTAGCGGGAGGCCCGCGAACACCGGGGAGCTGTTTTTT. It is translated as CASSLDRWSSGRPANTGELFF.